This T cell receptor beta chain is drawn from a study of T-cell reconstitution after alpha-beta-depleted transplantation in children. Overall study findings and caveats: Where alpha-beta T cells came from about two months after transplant was reportedly several hundred expanded graft clones. Newly generated T cells supplied most T-cell counts and diversity one year post-transplant. Several patients had high TCRbeta diversity at day 60; it came from surviving recipient T cells and thymic progenitors.

This clonotype has ten or more counts. The target antigen is unknown. The CDR3 length is 11 residues. The trim removed 8 bases at V and 9 bases at J, leaving 2 bases unmatched. For TCRbeta, the library was prepared with unique molecular identifiers. TCRdb re-analysed the PCR reads in MiXCR, keeping a single row per CDR3 protein. The sample carries about 340,000 distinct CDR3 sequences, around 15% recorded once. The clonotype was recovered from a male patient between 2 and 15 years old who had a stem cell transplant for acute lymphoblastic leukemia, so the T cells may come from the graft donor. The sequencing used PBMCs, mostly from graft donor cells, collected 360 days after TCRalphabeta/CD19-depleted stem cell transplant. This chain joins TRBV12-3 or TRBV12-4 and TRBJ2-1; 9 nucleotides line up with TRBD2. The CDR3 sequence: CASGREGEQFF. The CDR3 DNA sequence: TGTGCCAGCGGGCGGGAGGGTGAGCAGTTCTTC.